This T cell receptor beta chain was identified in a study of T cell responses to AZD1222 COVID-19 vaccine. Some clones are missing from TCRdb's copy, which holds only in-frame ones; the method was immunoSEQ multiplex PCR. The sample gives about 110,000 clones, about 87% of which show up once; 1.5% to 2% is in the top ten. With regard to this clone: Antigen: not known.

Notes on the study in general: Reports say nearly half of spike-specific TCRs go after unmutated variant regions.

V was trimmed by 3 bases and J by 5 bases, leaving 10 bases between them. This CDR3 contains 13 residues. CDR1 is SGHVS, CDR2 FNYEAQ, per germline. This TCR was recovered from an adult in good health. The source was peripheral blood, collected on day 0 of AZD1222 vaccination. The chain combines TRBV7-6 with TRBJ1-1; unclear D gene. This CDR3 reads CASSLYVGTEAFF. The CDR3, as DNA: TGTGCCAGCAGCTTGTATGTTGGAACTGAAGCTTTCTTT.